The rows below give T cell receptor beta chains drawn from one sample of a study of healthy donors' naive CD4 and CD8 T cells. TCRdb re-analysed the reads in MiXCR, keeping a single row per CDR3 protein. The repertoire has 150,000 to 200,000 distinct CDR3 sequences, about 70% of them found once; the top ten carry 2% to 2.5%. Sequencing was carried out using naive CD4+ and CD8+ T cells sorted from blood, pooled from several donors. Receptors were obtained from a pool of human donors in good health; the sample pools cells from several healthy donors. Each CDR3 is given with its conserved first and last residue. D genes are given only for firm matches. Only some rows state a clone size, as once, few, many or a class for expanded clones.

d_call j_call clone_size v_call cdr3_nt cdr3_aa
- TRBJ2-1 - TRBV11-2 TGTGCCAGCAGCTTATGGCGACCCAATGAGCAGTTCTTC CASSLWRPNEQFF
TRBD2 TRBJ2-3 - TRBV29-1 TGCAGCGTTGAGGCGGGAGGGGCAGATACGCAGTATTTT CSVEAGGADTQYF
- TRBJ1-1 - TRBV11-2 TGTGCCAGCAGTGACTCCTCTAAGGACACTGAAGCTTTCTTT CASSDSSKDTEAFF
- TRBJ2-7 - TRBV7-9 TGTGCCAGCAGCTTAGTGCAAGGGGCGTTACGCGAGCAGTACTTC CASSLVQGALREQYF
- TRBJ1-1 few TRBV27 TGTGCCAGCAGTTTCCTACTCGAAACTTTCTTT CASSFLLETFF
- TRBJ1-5 - TRBV19 TGTGCCAGTAGTATTTCTAGCAATCAGCCCCAGCATTTT CASSISSNQPQHF
- TRBJ2-7 - TRBV10-3 TGTGCCATCAGTGAGTCGAACGAATACGAGCAGTACTTC CAISESNEYEQYF
TRBD1 TRBJ1-2 - TRBV6-6 TGTGCCAGCAGACCCTTAGGGACAGCTCTCTATGGCTACACCTTC CASRPLGTALYGYTF
TRBD2 TRBJ2-2 - TRBV6-5 TGTGCCAGCCGAGGTCCGCACTGGCGGGAGCCGAACATAGGGACCGGGGAGCTGTTTTTT CASRGPHWREPNIGTGELFF
- TRBJ2-1 - TRBV10-3 TGTGCCATCAGTGACCCCAGCGCCTACAATGAGCAGTTCTTC CAISDPSAYNEQFF
- TRBJ2-5 once TRBV6-6 TGTGCCAGCAGGGACGACAGACAGGCCCAAGAGACCCAGTACTTC CASRDDRQAQETQYF
- TRBJ1-2 - TRBV6-2/TRBV6-3 TGTGCCAGCACCGCCCGGGCACTGGGCTATGGCTACACCTTC CASTARALGYGYTF
- TRBJ2-7 - TRBV12-3/TRBV12-4 TGTGCCAGCAGTTCCGCCCTAAACGAGCAGTACTTC CASSSALNEQYF
- TRBJ2-3 - TRBV2 TGTGCCAGCGGTAGGGATACGCAGTATTTT CASGRDTQYF
- TRBJ2-1 once TRBV18 TGTGCCAGCTCACCACCGATTGGCGGGACCAAGAATGAGCAGTTCTTC CASSPPIGGTKNEQFF
- TRBJ2-1 - TRBV7-2 TGTGCCAGCAGCTTAGAGGGGACTGGCTACAATGAGCAGTTCTTC CASSLEGTGYNEQFF
TRBD2 TRBJ2-5 - TRBV6-2/TRBV6-3 TGTGCCAGCAGTTCGGGACTAGCGGGTCTCAGGGGGCAAGAGACCCAGTACTTC CASSSGLAGLRGQETQYF
- TRBJ2-3 - TRBV6-6 TGTGCCAGCGGGGGAGAGCTCCGGAGCACAGATACGCAGTATTTT CASGGELRSTDTQYF
- TRBJ1-1 - TRBV29-1 TGCAGCGTTCTCGGACACTTCATGAACACTGAAGCTTTCTTT CSVLGHFMNTEAFF
- TRBJ2-6 - TRBV27 TGTGCCAGCACATACCCTGGGGCCAACGTCCTGACTTTC CASTYPGANVLTF
- TRBJ1-5 few TRBV4-1 TGCGCCAGCAGCCATAGTGACAGTCGCAATCAGCCCCAGCATTTT CASSHSDSRNQPQHF
- TRBJ1-6 - TRBV18 TGTGCCAGCTCACCATTGGGAGATGGTTCACCCCTCCACTTT CASSPLGDGSPLHF
- TRBJ2-3 - TRBV6-5 TGTGCCAGCAGTCGACAGGAGCTGGTGACAGATACGCAGTATTTT CASSRQELVTDTQYF
- TRBJ2-1 - TRBV29-1 TGCAGCGTTGGGAATAGCTACCTCTCCTACAATGAGCAGTTCTTC CSVGNSYLSYNEQFF
TRBD1 TRBJ1-6 - TRBV5-1 TGTGCCAGCAGCTTCCGGGACAGGGATTATTCACCCCTCCACTTT CASSFRDRDYSPLHF
- TRBJ2-3 - TRBV15 TGTGCCACCAGCAGAGGCCACACAGATACGCAGTATTTT CATSRGHTDTQYF
- TRBJ2-4 few TRBV2 TGTGCCAGCAGTGTGGAGGCAGGAACTCTAGCCAAAAACATTCAGTACTTC CASSVEAGTLAKNIQYF
- TRBJ1-2 - TRBV7-8 TGTGCCAGCAGCATCACTAACTATGGCTACACCTTC CASSITNYGYTF
TRBD2 TRBJ2-1 - TRBV20-1 TGCAGTGCTAGAGATCTGTCTAGCGGGGTGAATGAGCAGTTCTTC CSARDLSSGVNEQFF
- TRBJ1-3 - TRBV29-1 TGCAGCGTTGCGAGCTCTGGAAACACCATATATTTT CSVASSGNTIYF
TRBD1 TRBJ2-1 - TRBV29-1 TGCAGCGTCGGACAGGGCTCCTACAATGAGCAGTTCTTC CSVGQGSYNEQFF
TRBD1 TRBJ2-7 few TRBV29-1 TGCAGCGTTGACGGACAGGGACCGCCCTACGAGCAGTACTTC CSVDGQGPPYEQYF
- TRBJ1-1 - TRBV5-1 TGCGCCAGCAGCTTGGGGTCCGGGGCTAATGAAGCTTTCTTT CASSLGSGANEAFF
- TRBJ2-5 - TRBV29-1 TGCAGCGTTGACCCCCAGGGGGGGTTAGAGACCCAGTACTTC CSVDPQGGLETQYF
TRBD1 TRBJ1-1 few TRBV19 TGTGCCAGTAGCGACAGGGGGAACACTGAAGCTTTCTTT CASSDRGNTEAFF
- TRBJ2-1 - TRBV27 TGTGCCAGCAGTTTAAACTGGGGAGGGGGTGAGCAGTTCTTC CASSLNWGGGEQFF
- TRBJ1-5 - TRBV5-6 TGTGCCAGCAGCTCAGGGTATAGCAATCAGCCCCAGCATTTT CASSSGYSNQPQHF
- TRBJ2-1 - TRBV29-1 TGCAGCGTTTCACTTCGGGAGCAGTTCTTC CSVSLREQFF
- TRBJ1-2 once TRBV12-3/TRBV12-4 TGTGCCAGCAGTACCGGAGGTGATGGCCACACCTTC CASSTGGDGHTF
TRBD1 TRBJ1-2 - TRBV12-3/TRBV12-4 TGTGCCAGCAGTTTAGCGGGACAGGGCTATGGCTACACCTTC CASSLAGQGYGYTF
- TRBJ1-1 - TRBV19 TGTGCCAGCCGGGAGGACGGAAAGAACACTGAAGCTTTCTTT CASREDGKNTEAFF
TRBD1 TRBJ1-2 - TRBV30 TGTGCCCGCCAGGGACAGGGTTTTGGCTACACCTTC CARQGQGFGYTF
- TRBJ1-2 - TRBV27 TGTGCCAGCAGTTTAACGGCCGGGAATGGCTACACCTTC CASSLTAGNGYTF
- TRBJ2-1 - TRBV6-1 TGTGCCAGCAGTGAGACGGGGCCCTACTACAATGAGCAGTTCTTC CASSETGPYYNEQFF
TRBD2 TRBJ2-3 - TRBV19 TGTGCCACCAAGGAGGGACTAGCGGGAGGACGAGATACGCAGTATTTT CATKEGLAGGRDTQYF
- TRBJ1-3 - TRBV6-5 TGTGCCAGCGGGGACCCTACCACCGTCTCTGGAAACACCATATATTTT CASGDPTTVSGNTIYF
- TRBJ1-5 - TRBV19 TGTGCCAGTAGTTCTGCAGGGGACAATCAGCCCCAGCATTTT CASSSAGDNQPQHF
TRBD1 TRBJ1-5 - TRBV27 TGTGCCAGCAGTTTACGGGACAGAAATCAGCCCCAGCATTTT CASSLRDRNQPQHF
- TRBJ2-3 - TRBV24-1 TGTGCCACCAGTGACCCCACAGGAGGCACAGATACGCAGTATTTT CATSDPTGGTDTQYF
- TRBJ1-5 - TRBV20-1 TGCAGTGCCCTTTATAGCAATCAGCCCCAGCATTTT CSALYSNQPQHF
- TRBJ2-6 - TRBV30 TGTGCCTGGAGTGTAAGTTACTCTGGGGCCAACGTCCTGACTTTC CAWSVSYSGANVLTF
- TRBJ1-2 few TRBV29-1 TGCAGCGCCGACGGAATGTATGGCTACACCTTC CSADGMYGYTF
TRBD1 TRBJ1-5 - TRBV6-5 TGTGCCAGCAGCCTCTCAGGGGGCCAGAATCAGCCCCAGCATTTT CASSLSGGQNQPQHF
TRBD1 TRBJ1-2 few TRBV12-3/TRBV12-4 TGTGCCAGCAGTATAGGACAGGGGAGGTCGGACTATGGCTACACCTTC CASSIGQGRSDYGYTF
- TRBJ2-5 - TRBV20-1 TGCAGTGCTAGTTTGGCGGCTGGGCTCCAAGAGACCCAGTACTTC CSASLAAGLQETQYF
- TRBJ2-2 few TRBV18 TGTGCCAGCTCACCATTAAACACCGGGGAGCTGTTTTTT CASSPLNTGELFF
- TRBJ1-1 - TRBV10-2 TGCGCCAGCAGTGAGAATGTGAGGGGCACTGAAGCTTTCTTT CASSENVRGTEAFF
- TRBJ1-1 - TRBV5-1 TGCGCCACCCGGGAAGGCACCATGAACACTGAAGCTTTCTTT CATREGTMNTEAFF
- TRBJ2-2 - TRBV29-1 TGCAGCGTTCCAACAGGGCCTAACACCGGGGAGCTGTTTTTT CSVPTGPNTGELFF